There are a few counts of the clone carrying this T cell receptor beta chain. These data are taken from a study of blood T cell repertoires in COVID-19. Whole-study context: Donors in the United States, Italy and Spain gave samples during acute or convalescent COVID-19.

The trim removed 1 base at V and 10 bases at J, leaving 5 bases unmatched. Germline V lookup: CDR1 SGHVS, CDR2 FNYEAQ. This CDR3 comprises 14 residues. The method was immunoSEQ multiplex PCR; TCRdb's version includes in-frame clones alone and lacks a portion of them. The table lists around 150,000 clones, approximately 83% of them singletons. What was sequenced was PBMCs or T cells enriched from blood (not recorded which). V usage is TRBV7-6 and J usage is TRBJ2-1, with TRBD2 matching over 9 bases. The receptor was isolated from a man in his sixties or seventies who had been exposed to COVID-19. The CDR3 region is CASSLGSLAGEQFF. Here the CDR3 DNA reads TGTGCCAGCAGCTTAGGGTCCCTAGCGGGAGAGCAGTTCTTC.